This T cell receptor (beta chain) was captured in a study of PD-1 blockade in classical Hodgkin lymphoma. Study-wide results and limits: Partial responders and progressors had significantly lower baseline TCR diversity. Relapsed/refractory patients reportedly had lower baseline diversity than newly diagnosed patients.

Note on this clone: Its antigen is as yet unknown.

V lost 3 bases and J 3 bases, leaving 12 bases between the germline ends. CDR3 length: 15 residues. Germline values: CDR1 ENHRY, CDR2 SYGVKD. Time point indicated: cycle 4 day 1 (C4D1), after more than five weeks of nivolumab. With no exception, relapse followed autologous stem cell transplantation in all patients, and brentuximab vedotin exposure varied. The table came from immunoSEQ multiplex PCR; TCRdb's copy has only in-frame clones and leaves some out. This table holds approximately 93,000 clones, about three quarters found once. This specimen consisted of peripheral blood mononuclear cells (PBMCs), obtained before the fourth cycle of nivolumab. The chain couples TRBV10-3 to TRBJ2-1, with unresolved D. This TCR was recovered from a human donor with classical Hodgkin lymphoma. This chain's CDR3 is CAISDPRTYYNEQFF. CDR3 DNA sequence: TGTGCCATCAGTGACCCAAGGACCTACTACAATGAGCAGTTCTTC.